These 8 T cell receptor beta chains share one sample of origin, sequenced in a study of blood T cells in healthy people across ages. Combining a sample-barcoded 5' primer with a J-beta primer mix, a second PCR ran for about 7 to 12 cycles. TCRdb reanalysed the 5' RACE reads using MiXCR and keeps one entry per CDR3 protein. The profile shows 800,000 to 950,000 distinct CDR3 sequences, just under 30% of them singletons. This same sample was also part of a study on T cells of mothers and their children.

The specimen sequenced was blood. The origin of the receptors is a woman between 40 and 50 years old in good health.

The sample holds a few counts of this clonotype. The CDR3 bases are TGCAGTGCTAGGGTAGCGGGGGGGCTCGTACATGAGCAGTTCTTC. Translation: CSARVAGGLVHEQFF. V gene TRBV20-1 combines with J gene TRBJ2-1; 11 nucleotides align to TRBD2. The CDR3 totals 15 residues. CDR1 and CDR2 (germline): DFQATT, SNEGSKA (reference sequence). Trimming cost V 3 bases and J 8 bases; bases outside gene matches: 9.

This clonotype was seen many times. V usage is TRBV5-5 and J usage is TRBJ2-5; D unclear. The CDR3 is 16 residues long. Germline assignment: CDR1 SGHKS and CDR2 YYEKEE (reference sequence). V was clipped by 4 bases and J by 0 bases, with 16 bases between them. This CDR3 reads CASSDEGRVDQETQYF. CDR3 DNA: TGTGCCAGCAGCGATGAAGGAAGGGTGGACCAAGAGACCCAGTACTTC.

The CDR3 DNA sequence: TGCAGTGCCCAACGGGACCAACGACCCGAGCAGTACTTC. Translating it yields CSAQRDQRPEQYF. V and J are TRBV20-1 and TRBJ2-5, with D possibly called TRBD1 or TRBD2 (5 bases each). The DNA end is more similar to TRBJ2-7, so the J call may be wrong. CDR1 DFQATT and CDR2 SNEGSKA come from the germline V gene (reference sequence). The CDR3 has 13 amino acids.

In the case of this clonotype: A clone one base away is much larger, so this may be a read error. The chain carries TRBV7-9 and TRBJ1-2; D gene ambiguous. V lost 6 bases and J 6 bases, leaving 17 bases between the germline ends. In germline, CDR1 is SEHNR, CDR2 FQNEAQ (reference sequence). This CDR3 has 14 amino acids. CDR3 sequence reads: CASSKDGQSHGYTF. As DNA, the CDR3 is TGTGCCAGCAGTAAGGACGGCCAGAGCCATGGCTACACCTTC. The variable domain in full, with the rest retrieved from reference TRBV7-9 and TRBJ1-2, is DTGVSQNPRHKITKRGQNVTFRCDPISEHNRLYWYRQTLGQGPEFLTYFQNEAQLEKSRLLSDRFSAERPKGSFSTLEIQRTEQGDSAMYLCASSKDGQSHGYTFGSGTRLTVV.

This clonotype was seen many times. J is TRBJ2-7 and V is TRBV7-9, with 11 bases that match TRBD1. The CDR3 sequence is 15 residues long. Germline V gene sequence: CDR1 SEHNR, CDR2 FQNEAQ (reference sequence). With 5 bases clipped from V and 2 bases from J, the junction kept 5 bases outside the gene matches. The CDR3 DNA sequence: TGTGCCAGCAGCCCATGGACAGGGGGCACCTACGAGCAGTACTTC. Amino acids: CASSPWTGGTYEQYF.

This clonotype was picked up a small number of times. This rearrangement joins TRBV19 to TRBJ2-7; no definite D call. The CDR3 is 13 amino acids. CDR1 is LNHDA, CDR2 SQIVND, per germline (reference sequence). The V end lost 0 bases, the J end lost 1 base, and 4 bases lay between the germline ends. DNA for the CDR3: TGTGCCAGTAGTATAGACGGATCCTACGAGCAGTACTTC. It specifies CASSIDGSYEQYF.

This clonotype was detected ten times or more. J is TRBJ2-7 and V is TRBV20-1; 7 bases align to TRBD1. Germline V gene lookup returns CDR1 DFQATT and CDR2 SNEGSKA (reference sequence). CDR3 size: 17 residues. J gave up 4 bases and V 1 base, and 16 bases lay outside the gene matches. CDR3 protein: CSARGLPTGTERYEQYF. The CDR3 nucleotides are TGCAGTGCTAGAGGCCTCCCCACCGGGACAGAAAGGTACGAGCAGTACTTC.

The sample holds a few counts of this clonotype. The chain couples TRBV7-9 to TRBJ1-2, with unresolved D. Germline loops: CDR1 SEHNR, CDR2 FQNEAQ (reference sequence). V was cut by 1 base and J by 7 bases, with 7 bases left in between. The CDR3 sequence is 12 residues long. CDR3 nucleotides: TGTGCCAGCAGCTTAGGTGCTAGTGGCTACACCTTC. It specifies CASSLGASGYTF.